This T cell receptor beta chain appears in the sequencing data of a study of tumor-infiltrating lymphocytes in primary liver carcinoma. Study background: Primary liver carcinomas in the patients were surgically resected. Points from the study as a whole: Pairs of tumor regions overlapped more than tumor-adjacent and tumor-blood pairs did. A significantly higher top-250-clone fraction was recorded for tumors than for blood (p = 0.039). Samples, which were bulk and unsorted, did not allow CD4+ and CD8+ repertoires to be compared.

Starting from approximately 0.45 ug of total RNA, TCR beta cDNA was produced with a primer in the constant region. Employing slightly modified ARM-PCR, three nested multiplex PCR rounds were run, and these gave rise to the TCR beta libraries. With TRBV1-TRBV30 forward primers and a C-beta reverse primer, the first two PCR rounds were run for around 11 cycles each. TCRdb reprocessed the multiplex PCR reads via MiXCR and lists one record per CDR3 protein. The sample comprises 200,000 or so distinct CDR3 sequences, approximately 64% of which are singletons, and roughly 6.4% rests with the top ten. Germline V gene data show CDR1 as SGHAT and CDR2 as FQDESV (reference sequence). The CDR3 spans 12 residues. The researchers obtained blood RNA from unsorted whole blood and also extracted germline DNA. Turning to this clonotype: Its cognate antigen is unknown. The junction and the germline gene differ at one end; a read error may be behind it.

Sequencing was done on a sample of peripheral blood. This receptor was identified in a woman in her sixties or seventies with primary liver carcinoma and hepatitis B virus infection. V gene TRBV11-1 combines with J gene TRBJ1-1; a weak D match, TRBD1 (5 bases). The CDR3 DNA follows: TGTGCCAGCGGGGGAATGAACACTGGAGCTTTTTTT. Its translation is CASGGMNTGAFF.